The clone carrying this T cell receptor beta chain was detected once. Germline-derived CDR1 and CDR2 are LGHNT and FRNRAP. Trimming at V came to 7 bases and at J to 0 bases, leaving 9 bases not matched to a gene. The CDR3 runs to 16 residues. This record belongs to a study of human T cells and chemical hapten exposure. Study in general: Alopecia areata, totalis or universalis was found in mostly female patients. Slight volume differences across pooled libraries mainly accounted for varying per-sample TCR yields.

TCRdb re-derived calls from the RACE reads in MiXCR, one entry per CDR3 protein. Counted here are tens of thousands of distinct CDR3 sequences, around 9.3% occurring once; the ten biggest clones make up roughly 14%. Time point noted: patch test 1, 2 weeks after DPC sensitization. The treatment here: therapeutic diphenylcyclopropenone sensitization with weekly scalp DPC. V and J are TRBV12-5 and TRBJ2-5, with 9 bases that match TRBD2. This TCR came from a woman aged 40 to 50 with alopecia areata. Some clones in this sample may be carry-over from other donors' samples. The input for sequencing was whole blood, taken in connection with sensitization to the hapten diphenylcyclopropenone (DPC). The CDR3 reads CASALGAGGYQETQYF. In DNA, the CDR3 is TGTGCTAGTGCTCTAGGAGCGGGGGGCTACCAAGAGACCCAGTACTTC.